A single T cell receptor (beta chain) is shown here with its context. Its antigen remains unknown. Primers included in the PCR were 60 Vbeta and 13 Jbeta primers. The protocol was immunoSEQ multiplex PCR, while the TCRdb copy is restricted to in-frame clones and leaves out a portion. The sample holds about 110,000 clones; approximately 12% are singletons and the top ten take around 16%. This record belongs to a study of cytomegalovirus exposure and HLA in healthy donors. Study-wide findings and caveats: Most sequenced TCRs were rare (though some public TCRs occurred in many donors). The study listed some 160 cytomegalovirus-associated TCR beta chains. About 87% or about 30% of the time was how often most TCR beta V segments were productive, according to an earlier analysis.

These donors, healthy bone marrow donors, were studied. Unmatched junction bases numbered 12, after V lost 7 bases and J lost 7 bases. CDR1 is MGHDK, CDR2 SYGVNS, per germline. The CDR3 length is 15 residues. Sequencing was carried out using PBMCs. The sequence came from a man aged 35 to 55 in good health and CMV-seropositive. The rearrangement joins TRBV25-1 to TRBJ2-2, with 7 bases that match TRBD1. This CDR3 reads CASTPLVGGHGELFF. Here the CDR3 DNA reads TGTGCCAGCACCCCCCTGGTAGGGGGCCACGGGGAGCTGTTTTTT. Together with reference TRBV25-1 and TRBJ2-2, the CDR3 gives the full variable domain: EADIYQTPRYLVIGTGKKITLECSQTMGHDKMYWYQQDPGMELHLIHYSYGVNSTEKGDLSSESTVSRIRTEHFPLTLESARPSHTSQYLCASTPLVGGHGELFFGEGSRLTVL.